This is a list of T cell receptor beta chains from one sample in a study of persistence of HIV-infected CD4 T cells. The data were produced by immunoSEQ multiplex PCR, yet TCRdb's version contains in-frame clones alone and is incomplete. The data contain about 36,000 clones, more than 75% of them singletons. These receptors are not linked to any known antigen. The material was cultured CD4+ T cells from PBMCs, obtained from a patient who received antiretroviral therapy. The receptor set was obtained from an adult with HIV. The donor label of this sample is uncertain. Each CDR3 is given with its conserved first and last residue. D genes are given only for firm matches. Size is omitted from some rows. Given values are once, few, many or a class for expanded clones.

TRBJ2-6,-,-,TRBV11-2,CASSSIVRQRSGANVLTF,TGTGCCAGCAGCTCAATCGTACGACAGCGCTCTGGGGCCAACGTCCTGACTTTC
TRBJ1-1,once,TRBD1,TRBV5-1,CASSLPDRDTEAFF,TGCGCCAGCAGCTTACCGGACAGGGACACTGAAGCTTTCTTT
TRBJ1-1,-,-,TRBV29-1,CSVEEGGEAFF,TGCAGCGTTGAAGAGGGGGGTGAAGCTTTCTTT
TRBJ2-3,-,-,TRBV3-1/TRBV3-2,CASSQDLASTDTQYF,TGTGCCAGCAGCCAAGATCTGGCTAGCACAGATACGCAGTATTTT
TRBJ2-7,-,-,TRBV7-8,CASSKGHSYEQYF,TGTGCCAGCAGCAAGGGACATTCCTACGAGCAGTACTTC
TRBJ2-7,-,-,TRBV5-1,CASSLVGTPPFKEQYF,TGCGCCAGCAGCTTGGTGGGGACACCTCCCTTCAAGGAGCAGTACTTC
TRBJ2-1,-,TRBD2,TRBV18,CASSGLAGTYNEQFF,TGTGCCAGCTCGGGACTAGCGGGGACCTACAATGAGCAGTTCTTC
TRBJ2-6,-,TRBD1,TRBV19,CASSRDRAGANVLTF,TGTGCCAGTAGTAGAGACAGGGCTGGGGCCAACGTCCTGACTTTC
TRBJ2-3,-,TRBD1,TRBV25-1,CASSQGAVDTQYF,TGTGCCAGCAGCCAGGGGGCTGTGGATACGCAGTATTTT
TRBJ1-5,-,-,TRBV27,CASSSYGAAPLAQHF,TGTGCCAGCAGTTCTTATGGGGCAGCCCCTCTCGCCCAGCATTTT
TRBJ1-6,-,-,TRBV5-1,CASSLEGTSRNSPLHF,TGCGCCAGCAGCTTGGAAGGGACGAGCCGGAATTCACCCCTCCACTTT
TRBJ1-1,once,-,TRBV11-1,CASSPLGWGTEAFF,TGTGCCAGCAGCCCGCTAGGCTGGGGCACTGAAGCTTTCTTT
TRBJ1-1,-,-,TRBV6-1,CASSEARAGSEAFF,TGTGCCAGCAGTGAAGCGCGGGCAGGCAGTGAAGCTTTCTTT
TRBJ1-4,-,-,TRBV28,CASSQGGPDEKLFF,TGTGCCAGCAGTCAAGGGGGGCCAGATGAAAAACTGTTTTTT
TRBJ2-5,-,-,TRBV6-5,CASRGETQYF,TGTGCCAGCAGAGGGGAGACCCAGTACTTC
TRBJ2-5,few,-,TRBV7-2,CASSLAPSVSQETQYF,TGTGCCAGCAGCTTAGCCCCTAGCGTCAGTCAAGAGACCCAGTACTTC
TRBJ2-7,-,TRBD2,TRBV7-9,CASSLTSGPESGEQYF,TGTGCCAGCAGCTTGACTAGCGGTCCGGAGTCGGGGGAGCAGTACTTC
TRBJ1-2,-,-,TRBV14,CASSQVSLNYGYTF,TGTGCCAGCAGCCAAGTGTCGCTTAACTATGGCTACACCTTC
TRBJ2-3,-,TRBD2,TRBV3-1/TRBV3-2,CASSLTSGGAADTQYF,TGTGCCAGCAGCCTCACAAGCGGGGGGGCGGCAGATACGCAGTATTTT
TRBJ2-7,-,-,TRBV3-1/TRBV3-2,CASSQDWQVRDEQYF,TGTGCCAGCAGCCAAGATTGGCAGGTTCGCGACGAGCAGTACTTC
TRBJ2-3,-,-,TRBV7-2,CASSLVLGGARDTQYF,TGTGCCAGCAGCTTAGTGTTGGGGGGGGCCAGAGATACGCAGTATTTT
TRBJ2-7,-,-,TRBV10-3,CAISPRGDYEQYF,TGTGCCATCAGTCCCAGGGGAGACTACGAGCAGTACTTC
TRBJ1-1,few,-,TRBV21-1,CASSKAGGGGTEAFF,TGTGCCAGCAGCAAAGCAGGGGGTGGCGGCACTGAAGCTTTCTTT
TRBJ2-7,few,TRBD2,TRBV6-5,CASITWRGADEQYF,TGTGCCAGCATCACTTGGCGGGGGGCCGACGAGCAGTACTTC
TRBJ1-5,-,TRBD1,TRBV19,CASSSAGTGGRRNQPQHF,TGTGCCAGTAGTAGCGCCGGGACAGGGGGGCGGCGCAATCAGCCCCAGCATTTT
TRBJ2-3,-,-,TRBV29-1,CSVAANSTDTQYF,TGCAGCGTTGCAGCTAATAGCACAGATACGCAGTATTTT
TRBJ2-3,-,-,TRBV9,CASSVDSTDTQYF,TGTGCCAGCAGCGTGGATAGCACAGATACGCAGTATTTT
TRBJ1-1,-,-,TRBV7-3,CASSFGRREETFF,TGTGCCAGCAGCTTCGGGAGGCGCGAGGAAACTTTCTTT
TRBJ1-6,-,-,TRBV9,CASSVSEGDSPLHF,TGTGCCAGCAGCGTATCAGAGGGGGATTCACCCCTCCACTTT
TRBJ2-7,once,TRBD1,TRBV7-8,CASSLMGQGTYEQYF,TGTGCCAGCAGCTTAATGGGACAGGGAACCTACGAGCAGTACTTC
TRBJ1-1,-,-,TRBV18,CASQGTPHMNTEAFF,TGTGCCAGCCAGGGGACGCCTCACATGAACACTGAAGCTTTCTTT
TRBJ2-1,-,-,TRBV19,CASSIYQSAQFF,TGTGCCAGTAGTATATATCAGTCAGCGCAGTTCTTC
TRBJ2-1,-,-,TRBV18,CASSPSGDSYNEQFF,TGTGCCAGCTCACCATCAGGGGACTCCTACAATGAGCAGTTCTTC
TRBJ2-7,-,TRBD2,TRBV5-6,CASSPPGLANFQHEQYF,TGTGCCAGCAGCCCGCCGGGACTAGCCAATTTTCAGCACGAGCAGTACTTC
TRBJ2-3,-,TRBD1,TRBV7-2,CASSLVWDRGRIDTQYF,TGTGCCAGCAGCTTAGTCTGGGACAGGGGGCGTATAGATACGCAGTATTTT
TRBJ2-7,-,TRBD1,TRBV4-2,CASSQDRVGVYEQYF,TGTGCCAGCAGCCAGGACAGGGTAGGAGTCTACGAGCAGTACTTC
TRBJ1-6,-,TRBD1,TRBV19,CASMDRAGSPLHF,TGTGCCAGTATGGACAGGGCCGGTTCACCCCTCCACTTT
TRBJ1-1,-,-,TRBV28,CASSSDRPRRLDTEAFF,TGTGCCAGCAGTTCCGACCGACCGAGGCGTCTGGACACTGAAGCTTTCTTT
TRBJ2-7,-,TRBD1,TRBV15,CATSKGGQASYEQYF,TGTGCCACCAGCAAGGGGGGACAGGCCTCCTACGAGCAGTACTTC
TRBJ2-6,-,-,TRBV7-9,CASRRQTSSGANVLTF,TGTGCCAGCAGAAGACAGACTAGCTCTGGGGCCAACGTCCTGACTTTC
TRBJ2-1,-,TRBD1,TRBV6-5,CASRGRDRGGDEQFF,TGTGCCAGCAGGGGGAGGGACAGGGGTGGCGATGAGCAGTTCTTC
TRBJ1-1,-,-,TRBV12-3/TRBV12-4,CASSLGLGSFF,TGTGCCAGCAGTTTGGGCCTCGGGTCTTTCTTT
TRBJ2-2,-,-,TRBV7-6,CASSPGSIPSFTGELFF,TGTGCCAGCAGCCCAGGGTCCATTCCTTCATTTACCGGGGAGCTGTTTTTT
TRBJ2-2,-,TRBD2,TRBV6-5,CASSYFSGVRGGELFF,TGTGCCAGCAGTTACTTTAGCGGGGTGAGGGGCGGGGAGCTGTTTTTT
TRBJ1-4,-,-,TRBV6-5,CASSYGEGTGEKLFF,TGTGCCAGCAGTTACGGCGAAGGGACCGGAGAAAAACTGTTTTTT
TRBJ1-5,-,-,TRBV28,CASSLWSRGINQPQHF,TGTGCCAGCAGTTTATGGAGCAGGGGAATAAATCAGCCCCAGCATTTT
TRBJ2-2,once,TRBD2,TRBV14,CASSQTSQGTGELFF,TGTGCCAGCAGCCAGACTAGCCAAGGCACCGGGGAGCTGTTTTTT
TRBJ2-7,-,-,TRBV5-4,CASSLDQVGSYEQYF,TGTGCCAGCAGCTTGGACCAGGTCGGCTCCTACGAGCAGTACTTC
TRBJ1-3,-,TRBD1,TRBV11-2,CASSPMVGQGSSKGNTIYF,TGTGCCAGCAGCCCCATGGTGGGACAGGGTTCGTCAAAAGGAAACACCATATATTTT
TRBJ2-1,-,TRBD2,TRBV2,CASSDVAGAYNEQFF,TGTGCCAGCAGTGATGTAGCGGGGGCCTACAATGAGCAGTTCTTC
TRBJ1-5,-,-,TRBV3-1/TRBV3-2,CASSQEPGVNQPQHF,TGTGCCAGCAGCCAAGAACCCGGGGTGAATCAGCCCCAGCATTTT
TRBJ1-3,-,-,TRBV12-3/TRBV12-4,CASTPGNTIYF,TGTGCCAGCACACCTGGAAACACCATATATTTT
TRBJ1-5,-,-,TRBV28,CASRLPRTNQPQHF,TGTGCCAGCAGACTCCCCAGAACCAATCAGCCCCAGCATTTT
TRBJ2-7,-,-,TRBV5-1,CASSLRTDSYEQYF,TGCGCCAGCAGCTTAAGGACCGACTCCTACGAGCAGTACTTC